The 18 T cell receptor beta chains presented below share a single source sample, sequenced in a study of T cell changes during pregnancy in multiple sclerosis. Profiling relied on immunoSEQ multiplex PCR, and the TCRdb table lists in-frame clones only, not all of them. The table includes approximately 46,000 clones, roughly 87% detected once. Sequenced material: CD4+ T cells from peripheral blood mononuclear cells, taken after pregnancy. The receptors originated from a female donor with multiple sclerosis, enrolled in a pregnancy study.

This rearrangement joins TRBV18 to TRBJ2-1, with 7 bases lining up with TRBD1. The CDR3 has 19 amino acids. Looked up from germline, CDR1 is KGHSH and CDR2 is LQKENI. Trimming removed 3 bases from V and 0 bases from J; junction bases left unmatched: 14. The CDR3 region has the DNA TGTGCCAGCTCACCCCGAGGGGGCCGCTCCTTTAGCTCCTACAATGAGCAGTTCTTC. Its translation is CASSPRGGRSFSSYNEQFF.

In its sample, this clone was seen a few times. J is TRBJ1-1 and V is TRBV5-1; 7 bases are a match to TRBD1. Germline V gene data show CDR1 as SGHRS and CDR2 as YFSETQ. This CDR3 has 15 amino acids. Unmatched junction bases numbered 7, after V lost 4 bases and J lost 1 base. The CDR3 DNA sequence: TGCGCCAGCAGCCAACAGGGGACGACGAACACTGAAGCTTTCTTT. It is translated as CASSQQGTTNTEAFF. The whole variable domain, filled in from reference TRBV5-1 and TRBJ1-1, reads KAGVTQTPRYLIKTRGQQVTLSCSPISGHRSVSWYQQTPGQGLQFLFEYFSETQRNKGNFPGRFSGRQFSNSRSEMNVSTLELGDSALYLCASSQQGTTNTEAFFGQGTRLTVV.

The rearrangement links TRBV10-2 to TRBJ2-7; 10 bases agree with TRBD1. Trimming at V came to 7 bases and at J to 4 bases, leaving 7 bases not matched to a gene. CDR1 is WSHSY, CDR2 SAAADI, per germline. This CDR3 has 14 residues. The CDR3, as DNA: TGCGCCAGCAAGACAGGGGGCGCGTGGTACGAGCAGTACTTC. Translating gives CASKTGGAWYEQYF.

The chain combines TRBV11-1 with TRBJ2-3; maybe TRBD2 (5 bases). The ends were cut back, 2 bases at V and 4 bases at J, with 13 bases in the middle. The CDR3 totals 15 residues. Per germline, CDR1 SGHAT and CDR2 FQDESV (reference sequence). CDR3 sequence: CASSLWVGNADTQYF. For the CDR3, the DNA is TGTGCCAGCAGCTTATGGGTCGGGAACGCAGATACGCAGTATTTT.

J is TRBJ1-1 and V is TRBV7-9; 9 positions agree with TRBD1. V shed 5 bases, J shed 1 base, and the junction held 8 bases outside the gene matches. The length of the CDR3 is 16 residues. The germline V gene has CDR1 SEHNR and CDR2 FQNEAQ (reference sequence). CDR3 in DNA: TGTGCCAGCAGCCTACAGGGGGCGCTTGGGAACACTGAAGCTTTCTTT. Its translation is CASSLQGALGNTEAFF. Full variable domain (outside the CDR3, taken from reference TRBV7-9 and TRBJ1-1): DTGVSQNPRHKITKRGQNVTFRCDPISEHNRLYWYRQTLGQGPEFLTYFQNEAQLEKSRLLSDRFSAERPKGSFSTLEIQRTEQGDSAMYLCASSLQGALGNTEAFFGQGTRLTVV.

This chain links TRBV5-1 with TRBJ2-7; 8 bases match TRBD2. This CDR3 comprises 16 residues. Losses at the gene ends were 1 base for V and 0 bases for J; bases not matched to a gene: 6. Germline V gives CDR1 SGHRS, CDR2 YFSETQ. The CDR3 sequence: CASSLTGGSSSYEQYF. CDR3 coding DNA: TGCGCCAGCAGCTTGACGGGGGGGTCGAGCTCCTACGAGCAGTACTTC.

This chain uses TRBV7-2 with TRBJ1-5; weak D call: TRBD1 (6 bases). V gave up 3 bases and J gave up 1 base, with 13 bases separating them. The V gene's germline CDR1 is SGHTA and CDR2 FQGNSA. The CDR3 loop spans 16 amino acids. CDR3 protein: CASSLGAAGSNQPQHF. CDR3 in DNA: TGTGCCAGCAGCTTGGGGGCGGCCGGGAGCAATCAGCCCCAGCATTTT. Full variable domain (outside the CDR3, taken from reference TRBV7-2 and TRBJ1-5): GAGVSQSPSNKVTEKGKDVELRCDPISGHTALYWYRQSLGQGLEFLIYFQGNSAPDKSGLPSDRFSAERTGGSVSTLTIQRTQQEDSAVYLCASSLGAAGSNQPQHFGDGTRLSIL.

The J gene is TRBJ2-3, the V gene TRBV5-1; possible D gene TRBD1, 5 bases. The germline V gene has CDR1 SGHRS and CDR2 YFSETQ. The V end was cut by 0 bases, the J end by 3 bases, with 8 bases between. This CDR3 contains 14 residues. The CDR3: CASSLDRSTDTQYF. In DNA, the CDR3 is TGCGCCAGCAGCTTGGACAGGAGTACAGATACGCAGTATTTT.

This rearrangement joins TRBV29-1 to TRBJ2-7, with 8 bases matching TRBD2. Germline V gene data show CDR1 as SQVTM and CDR2 as ANQGSEA. The CDR3 loop spans 14 amino acids. J was trimmed by 5 bases and V by 7 bases; bases with no gene match: 13. CDR3 amino acids: CSGGRSGSTDEQYF. In nucleotides, the CDR3 is TGCAGCGGGGGCCGGAGCGGGAGTACCGACGAGCAGTACTTC.

This clone has only one observation. This rearrangement joins TRBV29-1 to TRBJ2-3; the D gene is possibly TRBD2 (5 bases). The CDR3 spans 13 residues. The ends were cut back, 2 bases at V and 1 base at J, with 7 bases in the middle. Germline V gene data show CDR1 as SQVTM and CDR2 as ANQGSEA. This CDR3 is CSVEISGTDTQYF. The CDR3, as DNA: TGCAGCGTTGAAATTAGCGGCACAGATACGCAGTATTTT.

The chain links TRBV6-5 to TRBJ1-1; D unresolved. The CDR3 covers 15 residues. Germline lookup yields CDR1 MNHEY and CDR2 SVGAGI. Trimming left V 2 bases short and J 8 bases short, with 18 bases between. The CDR3 region has the DNA TGTGCCAGCAGTTACACGCTCCCGATCGTCCAGGAAGCTTTCTTT. It specifies CASSYTLPIVQEAFF.

J is TRBJ2-1 and V is TRBV5-6, with D possibly TRBD2 on 6 matching bases. The CDR3 is made up of 15 amino acids. Deletions cut 3 bases from V and 2 bases from J, with 12 bases between. Germline CDR1 is SGHDT and CDR2 is YYEEEE. Written as DNA, the CDR3 is TGTGCCAGCAGCTCCTGGGGGAGGACCTACAATGAGCAGTTCTTC. This encodes CASSSWGRTYNEQFF.

The gene calls are TRBV11-2 and TRBJ1-1, with a weak D call TRBD1 (6 bases). V gave up 2 bases and J gave up 0 bases, with 10 bases separating them. Germline CDR1 and CDR2: SGHAT and FQNNGV. The CDR3 length is 15 residues. This CDR3 is CASSLSGDMNTEAFF. The CDR3 DNA is TGTGCCAGCAGCTTATCAGGGGACATGAACACTGAAGCTTTCTTT.

This clone was seen only once. This chain uses TRBV18 with TRBJ1-1, with 9 bases matching TRBD1. CDR1 KGHSH and CDR2 LQKENI come from the germline V gene. The CDR3 covers 16 residues. V lost 2 bases to trimming and J lost 4 bases; unmatched junction nucleotides: 8. CDR3 nucleotides: TGTGCCAGCTCACCAAGTACAGGGGGCAGCGGCACTGAAGCTTTCTTT. Translation: CASSPSTGGSGTEAFF.

This sequence joins TRBV2 and TRBJ2-4; 9 positions match TRBD2. The CDR3 consists of 13 residues. Germline CDR1 is SNHLY and CDR2 is FYNNEI. V dropped 6 bases and J dropped 6; count of bases not matched to a gene: 3. In DNA, the CDR3 is TGTGCCAGCAGCGTAGCGGGAGTAAACATTCAGTACTTC. Translated: CASSVAGVNIQYF.

The V and J genes are TRBV5-1 and TRBJ1-2; D is uncertain. The CDR3 runs 14 residues. V lost 1 base, J lost 2 bases, and 9 bases lay in between. In germline, CDR1 is SGHRS, CDR2 YFSETQ. CDR3 sequence: CASSLNSRNYGYTF. The CDR3, as DNA: TGCGCCAGCAGCTTGAACAGTCGGAACTATGGCTACACCTTC.

This chain joins TRBV19 and TRBJ2-1, with D perhaps matching TRBD1 (6 bases). The V gene's germline CDR1 is LNHDA and CDR2 SQIVND (reference sequence). The CDR3 contains 13 residues. The V end was cut by 11 bases, the J end by 3 bases, with 14 bases between. The CDR3 spells CASQRGNYNEQFF. CDR3 DNA: TGTGCCTCCCAAAGGGGGAACTACAATGAGCAGTTCTTC.

V gene TRBV5-1 combines with J gene TRBJ2-3; D gene unclear. There are 14 residues in the CDR3. Germline values: CDR1 SGHRS, CDR2 YFSETQ. V gave up 0 bases and J gave up 2 bases, with 7 bases separating them. CDR3 loop: CASSLGGATDTQYF. Written as DNA, the CDR3 is TGCGCCAGCAGCTTGGGAGGCGCCACAGATACGCAGTATTTT. The complete variable domain, with remaining parts taken from reference TRBV5-1 and TRBJ2-3, reads KAGVTQTPRYLIKTRGQQVTLSCSPISGHRSVSWYQQTPGQGLQFLFEYFSETQRNKGNFPGRFSGRQFSNSRSEMNVSTLELGDSALYLCASSLGGATDTQYFGPGTRLTVL.